This TCR beta chain was observed in a study of read filtering for tumor transcriptome and immune sequencing. In the study overall: The cohort had some 16 men and approximately 15 women aged about 47 to 80, mean approximately 66 years. Per sample, TCR-region reads ranged about 3.5 to 11 million by IR-seq, roughly 80 to 1,300 by RNA-seq.

This library used about 360 ng RNA and molecular barcoded adaptors spanning alpha/delta and beta/gamma chains. Each CDR3 protein is one row after TCRdb ran MiXCR on the reads. The sample yields 40,000 or so distinct CDR3 sequences, more than 13% seen once. The CDR3 is made up of 16 amino acids. Germline V lookup: CDR1 SEHNR, CDR2 FQNEAQ (reference sequence). Trimming removed 5 bases at V and 4 bases at J, with 15 bases between. Bone marrow was sampled from every patient at the time of active disease. This clonotype has ten or more counts. Its target is not known. Broader study findings: Without single-read clonotypes, shared clonotype proportions correlated more between IR-seq and RNA-seq.

The chain has TRBV7-9 and TRBJ1-6, with TRBD1 as a possible D gene (6 bases). The sample consisted of a population of CD138-negative cells sorted from bone marrow. The TCR was taken from a donor at least 40 years old with multiple myeloma. The CDR3 loop reads CASSQRGGAYNSPLHF. For the CDR3, the DNA is TGTGCCAGCAGCCAAAGAGGGGGGGCTTATAATTCACCCCTCCACTTT.